These T cell receptor beta chains were read from a single sample in a study of T cells in Graves' hyperthyroidism and ophthalmopathy. TCRdb independently ran MiXCR on the multiplex PCR reads; one entry per CDR3 protein. Found here are about 600,000 distinct CDR3 sequences, about a sixth of them singletons; the top ten hold less than 3.5%. Sequenced sample: blood. The receptors were gathered from a woman in her 40s with Graves' ophthalmopathy. Both conserved end residues are part of each CDR3. The order of the fields is clone size, J gene, V gene, D gene, CDR3 protein, CDR3 DNA. A D gene is named only where the DNA matches it firmly. The listing skips clone size in some rows; elsewhere it reads once, few, many or a size class.

- TRBJ2-1 TRBV11-3 TRBD2 CASSLSTSGVVEQFF TGTGCCAGCAGCTTATCAACTAGCGGGGTTGTCGAGCAGTTCTTC
- TRBJ2-1 TRBV7-2 TRBD2 CASSLGVAGTWNEQFF TGTGCCAGCAGCCTAGGGGTAGCGGGGACGTGGAATGAGCAGTTCTTC
many TRBJ2-1 TRBV18 TRBD1 CASSLGTGELYNEQFF TGTGCCAGCTCATTAGGGACAGGGGAGCTATACAATGAGCAGTTCTTC
- TRBJ1-3 TRBV4-1 - CASSQLMGYTIYF TGCGCCAGCAGCCAGCTCATGGGATACACCATATATTTT
- TRBJ1-5 TRBV19 TRBD1 CASSHDREDQPQHF TGTGCCAGTAGTCATGACAGGGAGGATCAGCCCCAGCATTTT
many TRBJ1-1 TRBV19 - CASSISTRKITEAFF TGTGCCAGTAGTATTAGTACCCGAAAGATCACTGAAGCTTTCTTT
many TRBJ1-1 TRBV12-3/TRBV12-4 - CASSLGLQGNTEAFF TGTGCCAGCAGTTTAGGACTGCAGGGGAACACTGAAGCTTTCTTT
many TRBJ2-7 TRBV20-1 - CSASLQGGNYEQYF TGCAGTGCTAGTCTCCAGGGGGGGAACTACGAGCAGTACTTC
- TRBJ1-1 TRBV29-1 - CSANALGTEAFF TGCAGCGCCAATGCCTTGGGCACTGAAGCTTTCTTT
many TRBJ1-1 TRBV2 TRBD1 CASEGAFNTEAFF TGTGCCAGCGAGGGGGCCTTCAACACTGAAGCTTTCTTT
- TRBJ1-6 TRBV20-1 - CSARAPDGSSYNSPLHF TGCAGTGCTAGAGCTCCGGACGGAAGCTCCTATAATTCACCCCTCCACTTT
many TRBJ2-3 TRBV20-1 - CSARAGDRTDTQYF TGCAGTGCTAGAGCCGGGGACCGCACAGATACGCAGTATTTT
many TRBJ2-3 TRBV2 TRBD1 CASSGQGYSTDTQYF TGTGCCAGCAGTGGACAGGGTTATAGCACAGATACGCAGTATTTT
many TRBJ1-4 TRBV30 TRBD1 CAWSTGGASGKLFF TGTGCCTGGAGTACAGGGGGTGCCTCGGGGAAACTGTTTTTT